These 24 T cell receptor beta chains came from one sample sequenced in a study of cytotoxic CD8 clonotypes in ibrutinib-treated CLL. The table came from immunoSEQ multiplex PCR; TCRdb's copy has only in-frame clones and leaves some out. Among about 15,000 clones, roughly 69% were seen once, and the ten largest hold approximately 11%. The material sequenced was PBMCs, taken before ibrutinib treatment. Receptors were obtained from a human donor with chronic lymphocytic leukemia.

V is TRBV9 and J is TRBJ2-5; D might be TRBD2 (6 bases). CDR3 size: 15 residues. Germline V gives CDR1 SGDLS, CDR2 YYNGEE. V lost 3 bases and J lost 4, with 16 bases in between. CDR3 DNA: TGTGCCAGCAGCGCTGGGGGGAGTTGGGCAGAGACCCAGTACTTC. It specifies CASSAGGSWAETQYF.

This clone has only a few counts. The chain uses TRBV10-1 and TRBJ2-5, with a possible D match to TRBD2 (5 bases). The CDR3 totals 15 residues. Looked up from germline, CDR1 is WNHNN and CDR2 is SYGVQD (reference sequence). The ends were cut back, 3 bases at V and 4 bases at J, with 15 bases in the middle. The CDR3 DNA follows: TGCGCCAGCAGTGATGCAGGACGGGGTAGAGAGACCCAGTACTTC. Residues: CASSDAGRGRETQYF.

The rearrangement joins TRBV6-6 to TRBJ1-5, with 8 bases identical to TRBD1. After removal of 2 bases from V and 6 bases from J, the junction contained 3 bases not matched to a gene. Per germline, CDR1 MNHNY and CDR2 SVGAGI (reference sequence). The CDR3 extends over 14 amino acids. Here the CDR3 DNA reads TGTGCCAGCAGTTACGTGGACAGGGTTCAGCCCCAGCATTTT. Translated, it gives CASSYVDRVQPQHF.

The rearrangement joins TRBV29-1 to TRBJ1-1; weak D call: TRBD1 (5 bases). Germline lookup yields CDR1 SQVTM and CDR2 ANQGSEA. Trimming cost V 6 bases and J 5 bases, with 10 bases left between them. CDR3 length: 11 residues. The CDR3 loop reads CSVYRRTEAFF. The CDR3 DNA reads TGCAGCGTGTACAGGCGAACTGAAGCTTTCTTT.

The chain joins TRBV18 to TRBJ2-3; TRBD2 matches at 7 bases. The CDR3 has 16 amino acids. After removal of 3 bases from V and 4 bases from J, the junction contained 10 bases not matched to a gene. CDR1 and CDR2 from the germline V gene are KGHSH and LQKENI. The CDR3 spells CASSPGARGMADTQYF. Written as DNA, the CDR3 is TGTGCCAGCTCACCCGGAGCGCGGGGGATGGCAGATACGCAGTATTTT. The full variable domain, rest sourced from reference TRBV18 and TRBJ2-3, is NAGVMQNPRHLVRRRGQEARLRCSPMKGHSHVYWYRQLPEEGLKFMVYLQKENIIDESGMPKERFSAEFPKEGPSILRIQQVVRGDSAAYFCASSPGARGMADTQYFGPGTRLTVL.

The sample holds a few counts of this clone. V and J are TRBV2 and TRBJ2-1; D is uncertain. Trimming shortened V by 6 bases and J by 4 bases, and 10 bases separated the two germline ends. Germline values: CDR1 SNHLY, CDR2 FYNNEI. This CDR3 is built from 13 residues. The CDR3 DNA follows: TGTGCCAGCAGCCCGGACGGATACAATGAGCAGTTCTTC. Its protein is CASSPDGYNEQFF.

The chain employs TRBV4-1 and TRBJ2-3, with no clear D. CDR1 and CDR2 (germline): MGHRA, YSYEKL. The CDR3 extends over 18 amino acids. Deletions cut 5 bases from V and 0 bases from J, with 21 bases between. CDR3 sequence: CASSYRVPRGVSTDTQYF. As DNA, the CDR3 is TGCGCCAGCAGCTACCGCGTCCCCAGAGGCGTTAGCACAGATACGCAGTATTTT.

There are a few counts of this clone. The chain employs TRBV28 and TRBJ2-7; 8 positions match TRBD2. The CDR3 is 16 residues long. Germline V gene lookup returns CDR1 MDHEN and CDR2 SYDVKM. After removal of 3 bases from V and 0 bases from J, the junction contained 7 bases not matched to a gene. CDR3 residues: CASSLGGRPFSYEQYF. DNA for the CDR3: TGTGCCAGCAGTTTGGGCGGGAGGCCCTTCTCCTACGAGCAGTACTTC. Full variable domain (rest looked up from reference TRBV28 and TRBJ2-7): DVKVTQSSRYLVKRTGEKVFLECVQDMDHENMFWYRQDPGLGLRLIYFSYDVKMKEKGDIPEGYSVSREKKERFSLILESASTNQTSMYLCASSLGGRPFSYEQYFGPGTRLTVT.

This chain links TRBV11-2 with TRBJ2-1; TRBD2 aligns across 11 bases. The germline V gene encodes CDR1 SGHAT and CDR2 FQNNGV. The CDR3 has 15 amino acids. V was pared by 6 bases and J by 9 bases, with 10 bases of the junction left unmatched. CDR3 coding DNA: TGTGCCAGCAGTCCCGGGACTAGCGGTTCATTTGAGCAGTTCTTC. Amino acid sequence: CASSPGTSGSFEQFF.

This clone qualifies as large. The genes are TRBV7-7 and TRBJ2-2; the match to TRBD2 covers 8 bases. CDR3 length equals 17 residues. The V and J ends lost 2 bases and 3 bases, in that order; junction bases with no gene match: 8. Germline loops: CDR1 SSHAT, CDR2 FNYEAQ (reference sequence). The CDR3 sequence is CASSLLPGLVDTGELFF. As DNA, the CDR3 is TGTGCCAGCAGCTTATTACCGGGACTAGTTGACACCGGGGAGCTGTTTTTT.

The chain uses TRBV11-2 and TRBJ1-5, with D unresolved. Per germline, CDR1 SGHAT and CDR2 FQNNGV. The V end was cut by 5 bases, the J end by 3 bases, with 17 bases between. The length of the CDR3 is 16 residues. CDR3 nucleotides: TGTGCCAGCAGCAAGGCACCTACAAGCATCAATCAGCCCCAGCATTTT. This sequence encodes CASSKAPTSINQPQHF.

CDR3 region: CASRLAGGDTQYF. The CDR3 DNA follows: TGTGCCAGCAGGCTAGCGGGAGGGGATACGCAGTATTTT. This chain uses TRBV2 with TRBJ2-3, with 12 nucleotides matching TRBD2. Germline values: CDR1 SNHLY, CDR2 FYNNEI. There are 13 residues in the CDR3. V dropped 6 bases and J dropped 6; count of bases not matched to a gene: 1.

CDR3 amino acids: CAIRWAKVAKNIQYF. The CDR3 DNA follows: TGTGCCATCAGGTGGGCGAAAGTAGCCAAAAACATTCAGTACTTC. The J gene is TRBJ2-4, the V gene TRBV10-3; D remains ambiguous. The CDR3 is 15 amino acids. The V end lost 6 bases, the J end lost 0 bases, and 12 bases lay between the germline ends. Germline CDR1 is ENHRY and CDR2 is SYGVKD.

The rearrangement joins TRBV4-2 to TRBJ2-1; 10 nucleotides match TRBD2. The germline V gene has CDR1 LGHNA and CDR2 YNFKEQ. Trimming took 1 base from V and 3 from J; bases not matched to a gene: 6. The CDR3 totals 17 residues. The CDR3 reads CASSQGSSGGLYNEQFF. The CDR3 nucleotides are TGTGCCAGCAGCCAAGGCTCTAGCGGGGGACTCTACAATGAGCAGTTCTTC.

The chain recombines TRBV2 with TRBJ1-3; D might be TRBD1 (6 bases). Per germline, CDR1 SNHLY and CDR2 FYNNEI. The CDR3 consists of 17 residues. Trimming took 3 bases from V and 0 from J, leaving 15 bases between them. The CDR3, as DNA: TGTGCCAGCAGTGAGGACAGACTCTCAAGCTCTGGAAACACCATATATTTT. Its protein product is CASSEDRLSSSGNTIYF.

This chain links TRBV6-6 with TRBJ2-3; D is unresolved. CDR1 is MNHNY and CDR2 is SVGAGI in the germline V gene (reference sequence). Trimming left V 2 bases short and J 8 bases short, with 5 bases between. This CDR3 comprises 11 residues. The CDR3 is CASSYLGTQYF. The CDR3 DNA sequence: TGTGCCAGCAGTTACCTCGGTACGCAGTATTTT.

This CDR3 is CASSSREWPQHF. CDR3 nucleotide sequence: TGTGCCAGCAGCTCACGAGAATGGCCCCAGCATTTT. This rearrangement joins TRBV6-1 to TRBJ1-5; no clear D gene. CDR3 length equals 12 residues. V lost 6 bases and J lost 9, with 12 bases in between. Germline CDR1 MNHNS, CDR2 SASEGT.

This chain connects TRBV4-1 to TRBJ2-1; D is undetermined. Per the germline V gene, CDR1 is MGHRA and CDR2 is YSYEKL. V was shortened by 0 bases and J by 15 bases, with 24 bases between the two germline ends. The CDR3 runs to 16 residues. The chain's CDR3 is CASSQDPNHGWLSLFF. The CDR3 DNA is TGCGCCAGCAGCCAAGATCCTAATCACGGCTGGTTGTCCCTGTTCTTC.

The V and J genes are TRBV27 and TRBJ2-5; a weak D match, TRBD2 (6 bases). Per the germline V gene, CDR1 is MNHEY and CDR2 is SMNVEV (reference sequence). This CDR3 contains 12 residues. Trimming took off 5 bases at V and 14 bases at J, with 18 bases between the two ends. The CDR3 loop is CASSPYRDFPYF. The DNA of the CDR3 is TGTGCCAGCAGTCCCTACCGGGACTTCCCCTACTTC.

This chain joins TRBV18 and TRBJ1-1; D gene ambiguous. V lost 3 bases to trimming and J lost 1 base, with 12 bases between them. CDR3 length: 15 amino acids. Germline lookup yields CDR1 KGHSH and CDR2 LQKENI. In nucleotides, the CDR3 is TGTGCCAGCTCACCTTCACGGACGGAGAACACTGAAGCTTTCTTT. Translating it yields CASSPSRTENTEAFF.

For the CDR3, the DNA is TGTGCCAGCAGTCCCCCTTTTTATGGCTACACCTTC. Its translation: CASSPPFYGYTF. This chain links TRBV28 with TRBJ1-2; unclear D gene. This CDR3 contains 12 residues. Per germline, CDR1 MDHEN and CDR2 SYDVKM. With 5 bases removed from V and 5 bases from J, the gap between germline ends came to 9 bases.

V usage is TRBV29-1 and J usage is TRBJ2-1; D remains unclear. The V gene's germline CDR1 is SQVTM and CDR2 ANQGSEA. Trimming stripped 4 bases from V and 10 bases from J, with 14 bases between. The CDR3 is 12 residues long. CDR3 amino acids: CSVVPAYEEQFF. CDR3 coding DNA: TGCAGCGTTGTCCCAGCCTACGAGGAGCAGTTCTTC.

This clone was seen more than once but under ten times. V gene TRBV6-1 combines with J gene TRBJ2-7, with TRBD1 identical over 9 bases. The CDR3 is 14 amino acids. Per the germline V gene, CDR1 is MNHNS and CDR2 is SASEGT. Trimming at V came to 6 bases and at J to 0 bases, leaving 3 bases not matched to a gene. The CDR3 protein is CASSRDRASYEQYV. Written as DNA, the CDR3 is TGTGCCAGCAGCCGGGACAGGGCCTCCTACGAGCAGTACGTC.

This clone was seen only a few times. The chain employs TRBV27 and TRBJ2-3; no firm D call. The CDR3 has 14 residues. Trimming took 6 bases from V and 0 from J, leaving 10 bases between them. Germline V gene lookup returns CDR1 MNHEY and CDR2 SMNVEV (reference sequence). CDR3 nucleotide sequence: TGTGCCAGCAGCTACACCTCTAGCACAGATACGCAGTATTTT. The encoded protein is CASSYTSSTDTQYF.